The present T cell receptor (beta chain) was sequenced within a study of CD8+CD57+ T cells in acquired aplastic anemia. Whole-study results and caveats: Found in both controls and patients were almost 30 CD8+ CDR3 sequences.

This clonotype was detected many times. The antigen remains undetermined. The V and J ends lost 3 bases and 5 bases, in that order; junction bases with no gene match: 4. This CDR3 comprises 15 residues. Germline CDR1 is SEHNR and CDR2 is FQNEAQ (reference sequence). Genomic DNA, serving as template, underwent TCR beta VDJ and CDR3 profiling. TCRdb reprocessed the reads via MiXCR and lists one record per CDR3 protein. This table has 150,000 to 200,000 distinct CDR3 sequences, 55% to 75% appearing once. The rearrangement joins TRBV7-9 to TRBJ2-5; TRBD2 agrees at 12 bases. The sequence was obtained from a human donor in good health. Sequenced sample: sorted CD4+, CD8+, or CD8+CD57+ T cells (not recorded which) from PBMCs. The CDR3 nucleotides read TGTGCCAGCAGCTTCCCGACTAGCGGGAGTGAGACCCAGTACTTC. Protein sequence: CASSFPTSGSETQYF.